The clone carrying this T cell receptor (beta chain) was counted only a few times. The data derive from a study of spatial heterogeneity in lung cancer. As for the study in general: The authors sequenced available follow-up PBMC samples, taken a median of around two years after resection. Sequencing consistently turned up more beta-chain sequences than alpha-chain sequences. There were, on average, more than 9.5 raw-read appearances for each unique TCR and UMI combination.

The time point: blood at routine non-recurrence follow-up after resection. Each TCR cDNA molecule bore a unique molecular identifier. MiXCR was run by TCRdb on the 5' RACE reads, yielding one entry per CDR3 protein. This sample has tens of thousands of distinct CDR3 sequences, with roughly a fifth found just once. The origin of this receptor is a male donor with early-stage non-small cell lung cancer. Sequencing used PBMCs, obtained at follow-up.

The CDR3: CASSTPGPTLKDTQYF. In DNA, the CDR3 is TGTGCCAGCAGCACGCCCGGACCCACTTTAAAAGATACGCAGTATTTT. The chain joins TRBV7-8 to TRBJ2-3; D not certain. The V end lost 5 bases, the J end lost 5 bases, and 20 bases lay between the germline ends. In germline, CDR1 is SGHVS, CDR2 FQNEAQ. This CDR3 has 16 residues.